Each of the 4 T cell receptor beta chains below was sequenced from the same sample in a study of Graves' ophthalmopathy and Graves' hyperthyroidism. The study amplified TCR beta CDR3 regions using RNA transcripts. Scientists carried out first-round RT-PCR using HTBI primers and then a second-round multiplex PCR. TCRdb reprocessed the multiplex PCR reads with MiXCR, giving one entry per CDR3 protein. The table includes 680,000 or so distinct CDR3 sequences, 22% detected once. The sequencing input was peripheral blood. The origin of the receptors is a young woman with stable Graves' hyperthyroidism. Some clones in this sample may be carry-over from other donors' samples.

This clonotype has ten or more counts. The chain carries TRBV10-3 and TRBJ2-2; a weak D match, TRBD2 (6 bases). CDR1 and CDR2 (germline): ENHRY, SYGVKD. V was cut by 4 bases and J by 6 bases, with 12 bases left in between. CDR3 length equals 14 residues. The CDR3 nucleotides are TGTGCCATCAGTGGAGACTCTAGCGCCGGGGAGCTGTTTTTT. Protein product: CAISGDSSAGELFF.

Of note for this clonotype: Compared with germline, one end of the junction differs, possibly owing to a read error. The V gene is TRBV27, the J gene TRBJ1-6; 7 bases line up with TRBD1. The CDR3 is 15 amino acids. Germline-derived CDR1 and CDR2 are MNHEY and SMNVEV (reference sequence). The CDR3 sequence: CASRLQGGLRMSLHF. CDR3 nucleotides: TGTGCGAGCAGATTGCAGGGGGGACTTCGGATGTCCCTCCACTTT.

In this sample, this clonotype turned up a few times. The V and J genes are TRBV9 and TRBJ1-4; D gene ambiguous. CDR3 length: 14 amino acids. The V gene lost 3 bases and the J gene lost 6 bases, with 12 bases spanning the gap. From germline, CDR1 is SGDLS and CDR2 YYNGEE. CDR3 protein: CASSGGVEDEKLFF. The CDR3 DNA reads TGTGCCAGCAGCGGCGGGGTCGAGGATGAAAAACTGTTTTTT.

The gene calls are TRBV30 and TRBJ1-2; D unclear. The germline V gene has CDR1 GTSNPN and CDR2 SVGIG (reference sequence). V shed 4 bases and J shed 5 bases, with 17 bases lying between them. The CDR3 length is 14 residues. The CDR3 nucleotides read TGTGCCTGGATCAGCCGTACCCTTTTTTATGGCTACACCTTC. Amino acid sequence: CAWISRTLFYGYTF.